The next 27 T cell receptor beta chains were all read from a single sample in a study of T cells in localized non-small cell lung cancer. Using immunoSEQ multiplex PCR, the repertoire was profiled, and TCRdb retains in-frame clones only, with some absent. The sample comprises some 90,000 clones, about 87% of which are singletons, and roughly 14% rests with the top ten. The sample was peripheral blood, taken before any cancer treatment. These receptors all come from a man between 40 and 69 years old with stage I squamous cell lung carcinoma.

In its sample, this clone was seen a few times. The chain uses TRBV4-1 and TRBJ2-1; weak D call: TRBD2 (6 bases). Deletions cut 4 bases from V and 6 bases from J, with 22 bases between. Germline CDR1 and CDR2: MGHRA and YSYEKL. CDR3 length equals 17 residues. The CDR3 DNA is TGCGCCAGCAGCCTCACGGTAGGCACTAGCTTTGGCAATGAGCAGTTCTTC. Translation: CASSLTVGTSFGNEQFF.

In its sample, this clone was seen a few times. V usage is TRBV5-6 and J usage is TRBJ1-6, with 7 bases aligning to TRBD1. The length of the CDR3 is 17 residues. The V and J ends lost 5 bases and 7 bases, in that order; junction bases with no gene match: 15. Germline V gene data show CDR1 as SGHDT and CDR2 as YYEEEE. In DNA, the CDR3 is TGTGCCAGCAGGGGACAGTGGGGTGGATCGCGCAATTCACCCCTCCACTTT. The encoded protein is CASRGQWGGSRNSPLHF.

The rearrangement uses TRBV6-5 and TRBJ1-3; D is perhaps TRBD1 (6 bases). The CDR3 runs to 13 residues. Germline V gene lookup returns CDR1 MNHEY and CDR2 SVGAGI. V was shortened by 8 bases and J by 0 bases, with 8 bases between the two germline ends. The CDR3 coding sequence is TGTGCCAGCGGAGGGGGCTCTGGAAACACCATATATTTT. Translated, it gives CASGGGSGNTIYF.

The chain employs TRBV2 and TRBJ1-5; 8 nucleotides line up with TRBD1. Germline V gene lookup returns CDR1 SNHLY and CDR2 FYNNEI. The V and J ends lost 5 bases and 3 bases, in that order; junction bases with no gene match: 9. The CDR3 runs 16 residues. DNA for the CDR3: TGTGCCAGCAGTACCCAGGGGGCTAGTAACAATCAGCCCCAGCATTTT. Protein product: CASSTQGASNNQPQHF.

This chain connects TRBV9 to TRBJ1-6; 9 bases are a match to TRBD1. This CDR3 has 15 residues. Germline V gene data show CDR1 as SGDLS and CDR2 as YYNGEE. V dropped 3 bases and J dropped 11; count of bases not matched to a gene: 9. The CDR3 region is CASSGQGGWNPPLHF. The CDR3 region has the DNA TGTGCCAGCAGCGGACAGGGGGGTTGGAACCCACCCCTCCACTTT.

The chain employs TRBV2 and TRBJ2-3; D tentatively reads TRBD1 or TRBD2 (5 bases each). The V gene's germline CDR1 is SNHLY and CDR2 FYNNEI. This CDR3 region has 14 residues. Trimming stripped 8 bases from V and 0 bases from J, with 12 bases between. The CDR3 DNA reads TGTGCCAGCTCGGGGACCCCTAGCACAGATACGCAGTATTTT. This sequence encodes CASSGTPSTDTQYF.

The chain recombines TRBV5-1 with TRBJ2-3; TRBD1 is a possible D gene (6 bases). With 4 bases removed from V and 4 bases from J, the gap between germline ends came to 10 bases. This CDR3 is 13 amino acids long. In germline, CDR1 is SGHRS, CDR2 YFSETQ. CDR3 region: CASSTGSSDTQYF. In DNA form, the CDR3 reads TGCGCCAGCAGCACAGGGTCGTCAGATACGCAGTATTTT.

The sample holds a few counts of this clone. V and J are TRBV2 and TRBJ1-1; no definite D call. From germline, CDR1 is SNHLY and CDR2 FYNNEI. V gave up 4 bases and J gave up 5 bases, with 17 bases separating them. The CDR3 is 15 residues long. The CDR3: CASSVYSGKVTEAFF. The CDR3 DNA reads TGTGCCAGCAGTGTGTACTCCGGGAAGGTGACTGAAGCTTTCTTT.

This rearrangement joins TRBV28 to TRBJ1-6; tentatively, D is TRBD1 (5 bases). CDR3 length: 16 amino acids. The V gene's germline CDR1 is MDHEN and CDR2 SYDVKM. The germline V and J ends were trimmed by 6 bases and 0 bases, with 12 bases remaining between them. CDR3 nucleotide sequence: TGTGCCAGCAGGCCGGGGGGAAGCTCCTATAATTCACCCCTCCACTTT. Translated, it gives CASRPGGSSYNSPLHF.

This clone occurred a few times. As DNA, the CDR3 is TGTGCCAGCAGTGAAGGGGAGGGAGGGCACTATGGCTACACCTTC. It encodes CASSEGEGGHYGYTF. The chain carries TRBV6-1 and TRBJ1-2; the D is unclear. The CDR3 contains 15 residues. V shed 1 base and J shed 3 bases, with 12 bases lying between them. Germline V lookup: CDR1 MNHNS, CDR2 SASEGT.

The chain has TRBV15 and TRBJ2-5; 7 bases are a match to TRBD1. With V trimmed by 3 bases and J by 2 bases, 9 bases remained unmatched. The V gene's germline CDR1 is LNHNV and CDR2 YYDKDF (reference sequence). The CDR3 spans 16 residues. Here the CDR3 reads CATSRNRQGVQETQYF. The CDR3 DNA reads TGTGCCACCAGCAGGAACAGACAGGGCGTTCAAGAGACCCAGTACTTC.

V is TRBV4-3 and J is TRBJ2-5; 7 bases are a match to TRBD1. There are 16 residues in the CDR3. J lost 7 bases, V lost 2 bases, and 13 bases had no gene match. Germline lookup yields CDR1 LGHNA and CDR2 YSLEER. CDR3 region: CASSQSQGQPWGTQYF. CDR3 DNA sequence: TGCGCCAGCAGCCAATCTCAGGGACAGCCGTGGGGGACCCAGTACTTC.

The chain carries TRBV6-1 and TRBJ1-2; D remains unclear. Per the germline V gene, CDR1 is MNHNS and CDR2 is SASEGT. The ends were cut back, 3 bases at V and 3 bases at J, with 14 bases in the middle. This CDR3 is built from 15 residues. This CDR3 is CASSELFSIDYGYTF. CDR3 coding DNA: TGTGCCAGCAGTGAGTTGTTCAGTATCGACTATGGCTACACCTTC.

The chain uses TRBV28 and TRBJ2-1; tentative D call: TRBD2 (6 bases). Germline loops: CDR1 MDHEN, CDR2 SYDVKM. Trimming shortened V by 3 bases and J by 10 bases, and 19 bases separated the two germline ends. The length of the CDR3 is 15 residues. The CDR3 reads CASSFEQAGGEEQFF. CDR3 sequence (DNA): TGTGCCAGCAGTTTTGAACAGGCCGGCGGGGAAGAGCAGTTCTTC.

The CDR3 nucleotides read TGTGCCAGCAGTGAATTAGGAGTGTATGGCTACACCTTC. Amino acid sequence: CASSELGVYGYTF. V is TRBV6-1 and J is TRBJ1-2, with unresolved D. The CDR3 contains 13 residues. The germline V gene encodes CDR1 MNHNS and CDR2 SASEGT. V lost 2 bases and J lost 5, with 9 bases in between.

The V gene is TRBV5-5, the J gene TRBJ2-1; tentative D call: TRBD1 (5 bases). The V end lost 0 bases, the J end lost 3 bases, and 7 bases lay between the germline ends. The CDR3 is 14 residues long. Per the germline V gene, CDR1 is SGHKS and CDR2 is YYEKEE (reference sequence). CDR3 region: CASSLGGIYNEQFF. The CDR3 DNA reads as TGTGCCAGCAGCTTGGGGGGCATCTACAATGAGCAGTTCTTC.

The chain has TRBV7-8 and TRBJ1-1, with a weak D call TRBD1 (6 bases). CDR3 length: 16 amino acids. The V gene's germline CDR1 is SGHVS and CDR2 FQNEAQ. The V end lost 5 bases, the J end lost 0 bases, and 16 bases lay between the germline ends. The CDR3 region is CASSPGGTRVNTEAFF. CDR3 nucleotides: TGTGCCAGCAGCCCGGGGGGGACACGGGTGAACACTGAAGCTTTCTTT.

The chain combines TRBV19 with TRBJ2-7; no clear D. Trimming cost V 4 bases and J 1 base, with 11 bases left between them. This CDR3 is built from 14 residues. The V gene's germline CDR1 is LNHDA and CDR2 SQIVND (reference sequence). The CDR3 is CASSTAQNSYEQYF. CDR3 bases: TGTGCCAGTAGTACGGCGCAGAATTCCTACGAGCAGTACTTC.

CDR3 DNA: TGTGCCAGCAGCTTGGTTTCGGGGGCGAGCTCCTACGAGCAGTACTTC. Translated, it gives CASSLVSGASSYEQYF. The rearrangement joins TRBV7-8 to TRBJ2-7; D might be TRBD1 or TRBD2, each matching 6 bases. With 3 bases removed from V and 0 bases from J, the gap between germline ends came to 15 bases. The CDR3 extends over 16 amino acids. CDR1 and CDR2 from the germline V gene are SGHVS and FQNEAQ.

V and J are TRBV27 and TRBJ1-2; 7 positions agree with TRBD1. J lost 1 base, V lost 5 bases, and 16 bases had no gene match. The CDR3 has 18 amino acids. Germline V gives CDR1 MNHEY, CDR2 SMNVEV (reference sequence). This CDR3 reads CASSADRLTSADNYGYTF. CDR3 coding DNA: TGTGCCAGCAGTGCGGACAGGCTAACTTCGGCGGATAACTATGGCTACACCTTC.

DNA of the CDR3: TGCGCCAGCAGCTCACAGGACAGAGGCACAGATACGCAGTATTTT. Amino acid sequence: CASSSQDRGTDTQYF. This chain joins TRBV5-1 and TRBJ2-3, with D possibly TRBD1 on 6 matching bases. The germline V gene has CDR1 SGHRS and CDR2 YFSETQ. This CDR3 has 15 residues. Trimming took 3 bases from V and 1 from J, leaving 12 bases between them.

The chain has TRBV18 and TRBJ1-6; D perhaps matches TRBD1 (5 bases). The ends were cut back, 4 bases at V and 13 bases at J, with 20 bases in the middle. The CDR3 is made up of 15 amino acids. The germline V gene encodes CDR1 KGHSH and CDR2 LQKENI. CDR3 in DNA: TGTGCCAGCTCACTCAGGGTGGCAGAAGCCCTCCCCCTCCACTTT. It translates to CASSLRVAEALPLHF.

The chain combines TRBV5-1 with TRBJ2-2, with 8 nucleotides matching TRBD2. After removal of 2 bases from V and 4 bases from J, the junction contained 4 bases not matched to a gene. The CDR3 is 15 residues long. CDR1 and CDR2 (germline): SGHRS, YFSETQ. The CDR3 region is CASSLAGVTTGELFF. In DNA, the CDR3 is TGCGCCAGCAGCTTAGCGGGGGTTACCACCGGGGAGCTGTTTTTT.

The gene calls are TRBV4-2 and TRBJ1-5; D uncertain. Trimming took 1 base from V and 5 from J, leaving 6 bases between them. Per germline, CDR1 LGHNA and CDR2 YNFKEQ. The CDR3 spans 13 residues. The CDR3 sequence is CASSQGPDQPQHF. CDR3 bases: TGTGCCAGCAGCCAAGGACCGGATCAGCCCCAGCATTTT.

The chain is built from TRBV7-3 and TRBJ2-7, with D possibly matching TRBD2 (7 bases). V lost 5 bases, J lost 2 bases, and 16 bases lay in between. The CDR3 has 15 residues. Germline values: CDR1 SGHTA, CDR2 FQGTGA. The CDR3 DNA sequence: TGTGCCAGCAGCCCGCAGGGAGGGGGGGCCTACGAGCAGTACTTC. Protein sequence: CASSPQGGGAYEQYF. Variable domain in full (rest from reference TRBV7-3 and TRBJ2-7): GAGVSQTPSNKVTEKGKYVELRCDPISGHTALYWYRQSLGQGPEFLIYFQGTGAADDSGLPNDRFFAVRPEGSVSTLKIQRTERGDSAVYLCASSPQGGGAYEQYFGPGTRLTVT.

This clone was detected a few times. The chain has TRBV19 and TRBJ2-2; no clear D gene. Deletions cut 3 bases from V and 1 base from J, with 9 bases between. Germline V gene lookup returns CDR1 LNHDA and CDR2 SQIVND (reference sequence). This CDR3 is 15 amino acids long. DNA for the CDR3: TGTGCCAGTAGTATGGGTGGGCAGAACACCGGGGAGCTGTTTTTT. It translates to CASSMGGQNTGELFF.

The CDR3 DNA reads TGTGCCAGCAGCCAACCCAGGGGAATCAGCACAGATACGCAGTATTTT. Translated: CASSQPRGISTDTQYF. V usage is TRBV5-8 and J usage is TRBJ2-3; tentative D call: TRBD1 (6 bases). This CDR3 has 16 amino acids. Trimming shortened V by 4 bases and J by 0 bases, and 15 bases separated the two germline ends. The germline V gene encodes CDR1 SGHTS and CDR2 YDEGEE. The variable domain in full, completed from reference TRBV5-8 and TRBJ2-3, reads EAGVTQSPTHLIKTRGQQATLRCSPISGHTSVYWYQQALGLGLQFLLWYDEGEERNRGNFPPRFSGRQFPNYSSELNVNALELEDSALYLCASSQPRGISTDTQYFGPGTRLTVL.